This T cell receptor (beta chain) was profiled in a study of T cell responses to AZD1222 COVID-19 vaccine. General study results and limits: Among AZD1222 vaccinees, only five or six were seropositive at baseline.

The CDR3 totals 12 residues. V lost 6 bases, J lost 2 bases, and 4 bases lay in between. Germline assignment: CDR1 SGHVS and CDR2 FNYEAQ. Notes on this clone: The antigen remains undetermined.

TCRdb's table, derived via immunoSEQ multiplex PCR, lists solely in-frame clones and lacks some. This sample carries some 170,000 clones, about 91% of them seen once, and the ten largest clones take 4.4%. The receptor's source is an adult in good health. Here the sequenced sample was peripheral blood, taken on day 0 of MenACWY control vaccination. This chain connects TRBV7-6 to TRBJ2-2, with D uncertain. For the CDR3, the DNA is TGTGCCAGCAGGTTTAACACCGGGGAGCTGTTTTTT. Its translation: CASRFNTGELFF.